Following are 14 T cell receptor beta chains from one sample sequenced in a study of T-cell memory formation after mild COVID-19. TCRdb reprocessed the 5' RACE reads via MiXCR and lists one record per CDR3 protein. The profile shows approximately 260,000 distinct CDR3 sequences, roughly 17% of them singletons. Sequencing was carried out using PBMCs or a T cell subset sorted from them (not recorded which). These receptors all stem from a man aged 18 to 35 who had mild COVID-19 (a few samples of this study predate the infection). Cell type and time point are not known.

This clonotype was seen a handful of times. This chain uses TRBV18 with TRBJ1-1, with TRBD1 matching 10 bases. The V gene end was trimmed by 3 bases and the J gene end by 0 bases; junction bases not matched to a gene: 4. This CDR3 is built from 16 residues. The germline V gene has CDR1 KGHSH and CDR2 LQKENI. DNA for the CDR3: TGTGCCAGCTCACCGGGACAGGGGTCCATGAACACTGAAGCTTTCTTT. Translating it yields CASSPGQGSMNTEAFF.

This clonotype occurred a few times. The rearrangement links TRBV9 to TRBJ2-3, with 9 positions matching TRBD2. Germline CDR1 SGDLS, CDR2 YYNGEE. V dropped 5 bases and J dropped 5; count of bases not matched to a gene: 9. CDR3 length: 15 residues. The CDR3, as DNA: TGTGCCAGCAGTGCTCTAGCGGGACACGGAGATACGCAGTATTTT. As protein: CASSALAGHGDTQYF.

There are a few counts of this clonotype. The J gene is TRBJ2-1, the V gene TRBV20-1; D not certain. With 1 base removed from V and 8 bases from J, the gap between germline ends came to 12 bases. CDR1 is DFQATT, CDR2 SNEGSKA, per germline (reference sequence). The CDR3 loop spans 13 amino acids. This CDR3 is CSARGTADDEQFF. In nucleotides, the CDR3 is TGCAGTGCTAGAGGGACGGCGGACGATGAGCAGTTCTTC.

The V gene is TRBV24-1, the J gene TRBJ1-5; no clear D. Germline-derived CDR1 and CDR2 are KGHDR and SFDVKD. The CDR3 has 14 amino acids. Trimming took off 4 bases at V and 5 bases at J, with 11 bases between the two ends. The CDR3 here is CATSEGGGYQPQHF. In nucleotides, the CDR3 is TGTGCCACCAGTGAGGGCGGCGGGTATCAGCCCCAGCATTTT.

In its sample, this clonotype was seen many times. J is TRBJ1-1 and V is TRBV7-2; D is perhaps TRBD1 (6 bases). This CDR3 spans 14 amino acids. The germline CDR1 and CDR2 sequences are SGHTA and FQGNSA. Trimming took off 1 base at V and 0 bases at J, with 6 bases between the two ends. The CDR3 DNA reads TGTGCCAGCAGCTTAGACAGGGTGAACACTGAAGCTTTCTTT. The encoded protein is CASSLDRVNTEAFF.

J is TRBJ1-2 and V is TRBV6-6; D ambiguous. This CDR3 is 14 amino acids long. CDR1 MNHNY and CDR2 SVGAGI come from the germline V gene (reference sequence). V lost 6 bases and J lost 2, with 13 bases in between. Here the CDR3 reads CASRFQNSNYGYTF. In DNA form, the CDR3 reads TGTGCCAGCAGATTCCAGAACAGCAACTATGGCTACACCTTC.

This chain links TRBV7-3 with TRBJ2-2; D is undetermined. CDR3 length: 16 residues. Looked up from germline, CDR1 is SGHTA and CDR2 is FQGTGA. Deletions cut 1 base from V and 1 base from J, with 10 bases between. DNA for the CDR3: TGTGCCAGCAGCTTAAATAGTCCAGGGAACACCGGGGAGCTGTTTTTT. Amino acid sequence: CASSLNSPGNTGELFF.

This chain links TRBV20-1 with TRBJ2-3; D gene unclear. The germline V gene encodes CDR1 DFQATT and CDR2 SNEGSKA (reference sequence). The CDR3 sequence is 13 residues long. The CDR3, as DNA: TGCAGCGCAATATGGGGTGGGGCAGATACGCAGTATTTT. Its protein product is CSAIWGGADTQYF.

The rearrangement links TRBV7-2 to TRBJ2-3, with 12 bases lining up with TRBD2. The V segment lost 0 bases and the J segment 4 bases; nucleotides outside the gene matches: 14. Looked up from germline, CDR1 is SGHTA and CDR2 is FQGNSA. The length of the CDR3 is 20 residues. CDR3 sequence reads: CASSLAEYVLAGGPADTQYF. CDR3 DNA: TGTGCCAGCAGCTTAGCGGAATACGTGCTAGCGGGGGGGCCCGCAGATACGCAGTATTTT.

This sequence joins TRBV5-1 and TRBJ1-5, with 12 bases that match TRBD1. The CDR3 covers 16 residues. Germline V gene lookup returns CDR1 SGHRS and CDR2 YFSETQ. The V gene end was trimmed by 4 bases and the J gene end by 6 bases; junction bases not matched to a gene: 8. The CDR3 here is CASSPGTGGVIQPQHF. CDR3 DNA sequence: TGCGCCAGCAGCCCCGGGACAGGGGGCGTAATTCAGCCCCAGCATTTT.

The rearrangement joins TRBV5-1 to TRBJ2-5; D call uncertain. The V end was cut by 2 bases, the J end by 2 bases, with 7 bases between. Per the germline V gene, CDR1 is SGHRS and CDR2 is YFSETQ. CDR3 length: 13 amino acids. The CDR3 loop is CASSFSRQETQYF. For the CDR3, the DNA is TGCGCCAGCAGCTTCTCCAGGCAAGAGACCCAGTACTTC.

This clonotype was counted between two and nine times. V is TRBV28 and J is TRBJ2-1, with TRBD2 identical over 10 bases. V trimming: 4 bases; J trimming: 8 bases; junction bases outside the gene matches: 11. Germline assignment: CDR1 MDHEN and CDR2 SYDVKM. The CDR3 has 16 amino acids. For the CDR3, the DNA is TGTGCCAGCAGTTCGTCTAGCGGGGGATTGATAGATGAGCAGTTCTTC. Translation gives CASSSSSGGLIDEQFF.

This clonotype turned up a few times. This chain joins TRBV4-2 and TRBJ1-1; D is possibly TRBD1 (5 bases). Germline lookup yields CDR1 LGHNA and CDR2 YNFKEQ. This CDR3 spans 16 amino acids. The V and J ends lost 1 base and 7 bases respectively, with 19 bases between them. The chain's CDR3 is CASSQGSGRVRHEAFF. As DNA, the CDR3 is TGTGCCAGCAGCCAAGGGTCCGGCAGGGTAAGGCATGAAGCTTTCTTT.

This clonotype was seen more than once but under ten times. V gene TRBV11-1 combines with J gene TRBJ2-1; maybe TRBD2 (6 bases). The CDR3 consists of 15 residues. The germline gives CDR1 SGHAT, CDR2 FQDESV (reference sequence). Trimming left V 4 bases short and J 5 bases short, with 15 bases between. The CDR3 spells CASSSTGVWDNEQFF. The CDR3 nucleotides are TGTGCCAGCAGCTCAACGGGGGTTTGGGACAATGAGCAGTTCTTC.